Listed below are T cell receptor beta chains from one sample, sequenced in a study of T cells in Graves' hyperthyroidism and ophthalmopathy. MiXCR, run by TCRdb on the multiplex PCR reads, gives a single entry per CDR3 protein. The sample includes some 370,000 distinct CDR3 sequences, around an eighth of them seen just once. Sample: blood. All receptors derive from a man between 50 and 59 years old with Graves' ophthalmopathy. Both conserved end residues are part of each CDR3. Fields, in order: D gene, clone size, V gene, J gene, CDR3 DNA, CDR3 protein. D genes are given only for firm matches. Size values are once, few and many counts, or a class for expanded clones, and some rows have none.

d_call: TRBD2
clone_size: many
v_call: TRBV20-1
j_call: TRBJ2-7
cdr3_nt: TGCAGTGCTAGAAACGTAGCGGGAGTGTCCGAGCAGTACTTC
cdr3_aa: CSARNVAGVSEQYF

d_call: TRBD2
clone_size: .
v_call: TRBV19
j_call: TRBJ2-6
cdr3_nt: TGTGCCAGTAGTATAGATCGTAGCTGGGGGGGAACTGGGGCCAACGTCCCGACTTTC
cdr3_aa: CASSIDRSWGGTGANVPTF

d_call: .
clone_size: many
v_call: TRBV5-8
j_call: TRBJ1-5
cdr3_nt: TGTGCCAGCAGCTTGGCCGCAAACAATCAGCCCCAGCATTTT
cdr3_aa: CASSLAANNQPQHF

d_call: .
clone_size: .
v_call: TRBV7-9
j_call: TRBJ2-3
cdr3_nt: TGTGCCAGCAGCTTAGAGGCTAGCGCTAGCACAGATACGCAGTATTTT
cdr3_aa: CASSLEASASTDTQYF

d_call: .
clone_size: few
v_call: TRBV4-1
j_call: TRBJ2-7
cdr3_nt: TGCGCCAGCAGCCGATTCGGGGGCGCGGGCGGGACTGGCTACGAGCAGTACTTC
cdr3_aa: CASSRFGGAGGTGYEQYF

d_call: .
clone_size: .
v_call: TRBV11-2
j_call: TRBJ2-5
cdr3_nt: TGTGCCAGCAGCTTAGCGGGGGCGCGCTGGAAGACCCAGTACTTC
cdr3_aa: CASSLAGARWKTQYF

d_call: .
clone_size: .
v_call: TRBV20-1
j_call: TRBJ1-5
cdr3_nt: TGCAGTGCTAGAACGTCAACATCCCAGCCCCAGCATTTT
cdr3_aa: CSARTSTSQPQHF

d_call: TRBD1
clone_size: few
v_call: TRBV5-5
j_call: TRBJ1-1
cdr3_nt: TGTGCCAGCAGCTGGGGACAGTCGGCCACTGAAGCTTTCTTT
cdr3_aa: CASSWGQSATEAFF

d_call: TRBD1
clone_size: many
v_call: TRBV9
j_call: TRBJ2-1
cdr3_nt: TGTGCCAGCAGCCCGCAGACAGGGGAATACAATGAGCAGTTCTTC
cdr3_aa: CASSPQTGEYNEQFF

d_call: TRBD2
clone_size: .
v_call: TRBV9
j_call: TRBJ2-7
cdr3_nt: TGTGCCAGCAGCCCCCCCCAGCGGGAGTTCGAGCAGTACTTC
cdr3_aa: CASSPPQREFEQYF

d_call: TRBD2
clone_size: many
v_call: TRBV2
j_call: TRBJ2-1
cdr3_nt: TGTGCCAGCAGTGTGGGGACTAGCGTTGCGGATGAGCAGTTCTTC
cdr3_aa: CASSVGTSVADEQFF

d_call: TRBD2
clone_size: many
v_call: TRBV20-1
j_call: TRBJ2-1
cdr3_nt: TGCAGTGCTAGAGGTTTAGCGACTAGCGGAGCCTCCTACAATGAGCAGTTCTTC
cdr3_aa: CSARGLATSGASYNEQFF

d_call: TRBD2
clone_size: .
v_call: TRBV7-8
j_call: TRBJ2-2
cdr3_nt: TGTGCCAGCAGGATCGGGACTAGCGGAAACACCGGGGAGCTGTTTTTT
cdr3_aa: CASRIGTSGNTGELFF

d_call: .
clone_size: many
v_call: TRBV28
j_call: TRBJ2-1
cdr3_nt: TGTGCCAGCAGTCCTGGAGGGCCGCGATACAATGAGCAGTTCTTC
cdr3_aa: CASSPGGPRYNEQFF

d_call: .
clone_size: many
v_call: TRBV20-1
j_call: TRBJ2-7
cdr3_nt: TGCAGTGCTAGAGACCCTAGCGTAAGCTCCTACGAGCAGTACTTC
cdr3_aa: CSARDPSVSSYEQYF

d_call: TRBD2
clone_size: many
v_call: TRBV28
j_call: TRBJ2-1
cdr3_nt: TGTGCCAGCACAGTCCTATCCGGGACTAGATTCAATGAGCAGTTCTTC
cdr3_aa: CASTVLSGTRFNEQFF

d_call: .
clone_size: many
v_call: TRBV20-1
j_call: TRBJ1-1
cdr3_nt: TGCAGTGCTAGAGATCCTTACACCGCCCGGAACACTGAAGCTTTCTTT
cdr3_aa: CSARDPYTARNTEAFF

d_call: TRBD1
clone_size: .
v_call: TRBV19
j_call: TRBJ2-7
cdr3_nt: TGTGCCAGTAGTATATTTGGGACAGGGGGCCTTACCTCCTACGAGCAGTACTTC
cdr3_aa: CASSIFGTGGLTSYEQYF

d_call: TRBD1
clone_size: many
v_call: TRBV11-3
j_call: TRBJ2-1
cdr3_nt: TGTGCCAGCAGCCCAACCCCCGGGACAGGGGGGAAGAATGAGCAGTTCTTC
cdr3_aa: CASSPTPGTGGKNEQFF

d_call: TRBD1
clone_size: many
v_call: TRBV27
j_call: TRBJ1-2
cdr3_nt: TGTGCCAGCAGCTCTCCCTTTTCAGGGGGCTATGGCTACACCTTC
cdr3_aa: CASSSPFSGGYGYTF

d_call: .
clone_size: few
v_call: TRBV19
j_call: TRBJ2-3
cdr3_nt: TGTGCCAGTAGTCCTCGGGAGACGCTCACAGATACGCAGTATTTT
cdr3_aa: CASSPRETLTDTQYF

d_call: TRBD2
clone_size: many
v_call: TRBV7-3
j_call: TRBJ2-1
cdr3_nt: TGTGCCAGCAGCTTAAGGGGACTAGCGGGAGTTGGGGCCGGTGGTGAGCAGTTCTTC
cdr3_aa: CASSLRGLAGVGAGGEQFF

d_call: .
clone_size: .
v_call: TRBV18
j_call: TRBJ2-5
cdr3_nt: TGTGCCAGCTCACCAATACAGCGGATCGAAGAGACCCAGTACTTC
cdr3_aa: CASSPIQRIEETQYF

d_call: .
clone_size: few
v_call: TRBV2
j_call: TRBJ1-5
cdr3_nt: TGTGCCAGCAGTGGAGGGAGGAGCAATCAGCCCCAGCATTTT
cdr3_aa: CASSGGRSNQPQHF

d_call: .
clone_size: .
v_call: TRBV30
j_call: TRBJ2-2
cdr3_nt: TGTGCCTGGACAGGGGCCCCCACCGGGGAGCTGTTTTTT
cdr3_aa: CAWTGAPTGELFF

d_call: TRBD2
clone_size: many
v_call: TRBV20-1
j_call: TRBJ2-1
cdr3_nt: TGCAGTGCTAGGACTAGCGGGAGCCTTCTTGGGTACAATGAGCAGTTCTTC
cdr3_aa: CSARTSGSLLGYNEQFF

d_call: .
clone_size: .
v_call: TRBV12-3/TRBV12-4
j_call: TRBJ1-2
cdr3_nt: TGTGCCAGCAGTTTAGAGATCGGAAATGGCTACACCTTC
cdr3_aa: CASSLEIGNGYTF

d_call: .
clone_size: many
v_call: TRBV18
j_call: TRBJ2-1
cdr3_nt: TGTGCCAGCTCACCCCCCGGGACCCCGTTCAATGAGCAGTTCTTC
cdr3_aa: CASSPPGTPFNEQFF

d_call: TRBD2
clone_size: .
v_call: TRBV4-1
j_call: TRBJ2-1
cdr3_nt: TGCGCCAGCAGCCAGGAAACTAGCGGGAGGCCCTGGGAGCAGTTCTTC
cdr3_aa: CASSQETSGRPWEQFF

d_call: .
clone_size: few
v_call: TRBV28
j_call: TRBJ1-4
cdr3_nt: TGTGCCAGCAGTTTACATTCAGGGGTGGAAAAACTGTTTTTT
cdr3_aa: CASSLHSGVEKLFF

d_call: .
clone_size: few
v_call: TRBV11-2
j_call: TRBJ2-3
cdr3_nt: TGTGCCAGCAGCTTTCGCGGCCCCACAGATACGCAGTATTTT
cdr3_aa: CASSFRGPTDTQYF

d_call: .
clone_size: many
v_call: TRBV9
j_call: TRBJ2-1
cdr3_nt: TGTGCCAGCAGCGTAGCTACTAAACCCAATGAGCAGTTCTTC
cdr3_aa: CASSVATKPNEQFF

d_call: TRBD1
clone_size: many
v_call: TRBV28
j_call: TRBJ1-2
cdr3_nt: TGTGCCAGCAGTCCCCCGGGACAGGGGCCCTATGGCTACACCTTC
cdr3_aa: CASSPPGQGPYGYTF

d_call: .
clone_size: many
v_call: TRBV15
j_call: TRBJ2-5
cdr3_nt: TGTGCCACCAGCAGAGATTCAGGAGGCCGAATAGAGACCCAGTACTTC
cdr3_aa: CATSRDSGGRIETQYF

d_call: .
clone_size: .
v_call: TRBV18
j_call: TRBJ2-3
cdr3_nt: TGTGCCAGCTCACCAGTCTGGGTTGATACAGATACGCAGTATTTT
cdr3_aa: CASSPVWVDTDTQYF

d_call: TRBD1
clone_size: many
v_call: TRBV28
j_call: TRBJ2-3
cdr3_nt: TGTGCCATCGGAGAGGGGGACAGGGACCCAGATACGCAGTATTTT
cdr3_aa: CAIGEGDRDPDTQYF

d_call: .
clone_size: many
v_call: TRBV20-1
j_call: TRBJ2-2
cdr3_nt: TGCAGTGCTCCTGGACGGGACACCGGGGAGCTGTTTTTT
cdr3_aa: CSAPGRDTGELFF

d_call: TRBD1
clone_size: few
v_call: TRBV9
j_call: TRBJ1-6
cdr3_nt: TGTGCCAGCAGCGCGGGACAGACCAATTCGGCCCTCCACTTT
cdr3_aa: CASSAGQTNSALHF

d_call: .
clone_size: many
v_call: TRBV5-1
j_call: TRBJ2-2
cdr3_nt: TGCGCCAGCAGAGCTGGATTAGATGGATTCGACACCGGGGAGCTGTTTTTT
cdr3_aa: CASRAGLDGFDTGELFF

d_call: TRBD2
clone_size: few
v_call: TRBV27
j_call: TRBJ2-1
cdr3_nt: TGTGCCAGCAGTCCCGGGACTAGCGGGAGAAATGAGCAGTTCTTC
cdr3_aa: CASSPGTSGRNEQFF

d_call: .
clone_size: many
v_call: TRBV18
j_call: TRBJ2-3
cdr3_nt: TGTGCCAGCTCACCACGGGGGTTCGATACGCAGTATTTT
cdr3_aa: CASSPRGFDTQYF

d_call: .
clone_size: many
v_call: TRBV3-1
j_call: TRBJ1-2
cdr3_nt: TGTGCCAGCAGCCAAGGGCAAGGGGGCTATGGCTACACCTTC
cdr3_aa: CASSQGQGGYGYTF

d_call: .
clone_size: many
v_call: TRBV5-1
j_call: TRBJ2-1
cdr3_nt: TGCGCCAGCAGCTTGACAGGGAAAACGGGTGAGCAGTTCTTC
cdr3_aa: CASSLTGKTGEQFF

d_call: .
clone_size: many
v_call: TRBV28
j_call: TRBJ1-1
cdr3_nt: TGTGCCAGCAGTTTATCCCAGGGTGCTGGTACTGAAGCTTTCTTT
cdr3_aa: CASSLSQGAGTEAFF

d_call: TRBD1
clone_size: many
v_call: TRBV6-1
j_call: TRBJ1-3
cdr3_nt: TGTGCCAGCAGTGAAATGGGACAGGTACACAGAACAGGAAACACCATATATTTT
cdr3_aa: CASSEMGQVHRTGNTIYF

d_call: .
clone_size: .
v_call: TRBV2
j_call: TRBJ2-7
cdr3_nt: TGTGCCAGCATCCAAAGCTCCTACGAGCAGTACTTC
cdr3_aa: CASIQSSYEQYF

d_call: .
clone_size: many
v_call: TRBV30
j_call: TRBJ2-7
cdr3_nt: TGTGCCTGGAGTCCCCGGGGAGGGACAGGAATCTACGAGCAGTACTTC
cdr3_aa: CAWSPRGGTGIYEQYF

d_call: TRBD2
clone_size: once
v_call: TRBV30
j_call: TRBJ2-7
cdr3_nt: TGTGCCGGGACTAGCGGTAACTACGAGCAGTACTTC
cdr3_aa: CAGTSGNYEQYF

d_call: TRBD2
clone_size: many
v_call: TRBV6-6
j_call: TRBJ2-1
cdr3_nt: TGTGCCAGCAGTTACTCTGAACTAGCGGGAGGTGGTCTTTCCCAGTTCTTC
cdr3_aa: CASSYSELAGGGLSQFF

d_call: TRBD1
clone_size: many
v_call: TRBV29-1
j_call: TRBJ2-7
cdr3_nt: TGCAGCGTTGAATTGCGGACAGGGGTCCCCTACGAGCAGTACTTC
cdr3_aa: CSVELRTGVPYEQYF

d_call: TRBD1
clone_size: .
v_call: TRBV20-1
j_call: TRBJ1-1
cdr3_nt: TGCAGTGCCATACCGGGACAGGGGATGGGGCAGGCTTTCTTT
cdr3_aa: CSAIPGQGMGQAFF

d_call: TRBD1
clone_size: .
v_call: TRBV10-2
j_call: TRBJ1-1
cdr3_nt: TGCGCCAGCAGGGGGGGACAGGGGGCAACTGAAGCTTTCTTT
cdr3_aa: CASRGGQGATEAFF

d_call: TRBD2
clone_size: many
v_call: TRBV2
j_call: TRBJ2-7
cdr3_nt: TGTGCCAGCAGGTCCGGGACTAGCTCCTACGAGCAGTACTTC
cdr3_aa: CASRSGTSSYEQYF

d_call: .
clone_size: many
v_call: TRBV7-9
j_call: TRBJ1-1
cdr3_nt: TGTGCCAGCAGCTTGGCCGGGGACAAAGAAGCTTTCTTT
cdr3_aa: CASSLAGDKEAFF

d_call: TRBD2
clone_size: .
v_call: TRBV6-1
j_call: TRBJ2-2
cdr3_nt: TGTGCCAGCAGTGATTTGCGGGAGGCCCCTGGTGGGGAGCTGTTTTTT
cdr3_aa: CASSDLREAPGGELFF

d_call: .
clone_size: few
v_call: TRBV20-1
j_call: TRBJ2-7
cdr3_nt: TGCAGGGAGATCCAGGGTTTCGAGCAGTACTTC
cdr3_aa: CREIQGFEQYF

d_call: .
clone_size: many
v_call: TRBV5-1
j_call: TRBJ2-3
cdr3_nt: TGCGCCAGCAGCCGACAGTCTAGCACAGATACGCAGTATTTT
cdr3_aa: CASSRQSSTDTQYF

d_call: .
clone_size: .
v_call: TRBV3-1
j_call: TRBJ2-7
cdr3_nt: TGTGCCAGCAGCCAAGCTTTAGGGTACGAGCAGTACTTC
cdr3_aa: CASSQALGYEQYF

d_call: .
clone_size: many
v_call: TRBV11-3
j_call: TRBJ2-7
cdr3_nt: TGTGCCAGCAAAAGGGATGGCAATTCCTACGAGCAGTACTTC
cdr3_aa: CASKRDGNSYEQYF

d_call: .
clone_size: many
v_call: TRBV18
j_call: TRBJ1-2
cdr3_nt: TGTGCCAGCTCAAAACTAAGACCCGAGCAAGCGGGATATGGCTACACCTTC
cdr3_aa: CASSKLRPEQAGYGYTF